The clone carrying this T cell receptor (beta chain) was counted ten times or more. The antigen is undetermined. These data originate in a study of T cell repertoires in cytomegalovirus infection. About the study: Recently identified HLA-C-restricted CMV epitopes were used, and well-studied HLA-B-restricted CMV epitopes were used as well. Signatures in public TCR beta sequences pointed to both CMV infection and matching HLA type. Notes on the study in general: Cumulative public TCR beta family frequency identified CMV carriers with the relevant HLA. HLA-C-restricted CMV clonotypes gave the most frequent clonotype in two of eight donors.

TCRdb re-analysed the reads in MiXCR, keeping a single row per CDR3 protein. This sample has around 710,000 distinct CDR3 sequences; around 29% occur once, and the top ten carry around 13%. The V and J ends lost 6 bases and 2 bases respectively, with 12 bases between them. The CDR3 has 14 amino acids. CDR1 is MNHEY and CDR2 is SVGEGT in the germline V gene. The J gene is TRBJ2-3, the V gene TRBV6-2 or TRBV6-3, with a possible D match to TRBD1 (6 bases). This clonotype was obtained from a human donor in good health (CMV status not recorded). Some clones in this sample may be carry-over from other donors' samples. The sample in question was cultured CD8+ T cells from PBMCs, obtained from culture after CMV antigen stimulation. CDR3 nucleotide sequence: TGTGCCAGCAGCCCGGACAGTTTCACAGATACGCAGTATTTT. Encoded protein: CASSPDSFTDTQYF.